A single sample gave rise to the 25 T cell receptor beta chains below, sequenced in a study of blood T cell repertoires in COVID-19. Produced via immunoSEQ multiplex PCR; TCRdb's table is partial and in-frame only. Of around 260,000 clones detected, roughly 90% appear once; the ten largest clones hold about 1.1%. Sequencing was carried out using PBMCs or T cells enriched from blood (not recorded which). The receptors shown here come from a woman under 40 who had recovered from COVID-19.

This chain joins TRBV3-1 (or the pseudogene TRBV3-2) and TRBJ2-3; D remains ambiguous. CDR1 and CDR2 (germline): LGHDT, YNNKEL (reference sequence). The CDR3 covers 12 residues. V dropped 1 base and J dropped 6 bases, with 5 bases sitting between them. In nucleotides, the CDR3 is TGTGCCAGCAGCCAAGGGGCCGATACGCAGTATTTT. It codes for CASSQGADTQYF.

The chain is built from TRBV10-2 and TRBJ2-3; 8 nucleotides agree with TRBD2. The CDR3 totals 14 residues. With V trimmed by 7 bases and J by 2 bases, 5 bases remained unmatched. Germline CDR1 is WSHSY and CDR2 is SAAADI. This CDR3 reads CASKGGLVTDTQYF. CDR3 DNA: TGCGCCAGCAAGGGGGGACTAGTCACAGATACGCAGTATTTT.

The chain couples TRBV5-6 to TRBJ2-4; perhaps TRBD1 as D (6 bases). The CDR3 loop spans 15 amino acids. CDR1 and CDR2 (germline): SGHDT, YYEEEE. The V and J ends lost 4 bases and 3 bases respectively, with 14 bases between them. The CDR3 sequence: CASSQLRGDKNIQYF. The DNA for the CDR3 is TGTGCCAGCAGCCAACTCAGGGGTGACAAAAACATTCAGTACTTC.

A few counts support this clone. The chain has TRBV30 and TRBJ2-7; TRBD1 aligns across 8 bases. CDR1 and CDR2 (germline): GTSNPN, SVGIG (reference sequence). This CDR3 contains 14 residues. The junction had 4 bases not matched to a gene; V was cut back by 1 base and J by 2 bases. This chain's CDR3 is CAWSAGQGPYEQYF. CDR3 bases: TGTGCCTGGAGTGCCGGACAGGGTCCCTACGAGCAGTACTTC.

J is TRBJ2-7 and V is TRBV19; no clear D gene. The V end lost 4 bases, the J end lost 2 bases, and 12 bases lay between the germline ends. Germline V gives CDR1 LNHDA, CDR2 SQIVND (reference sequence). The CDR3 is 14 amino acids. The CDR3 nucleotides are TGTGCCAGTAGTACTCCCGCCGGAGCCTACGAGCAGTACTTC. As protein: CASSTPAGAYEQYF.

The gene calls are TRBV28 and TRBJ1-5; D unclear. The germline V and J ends were trimmed by 5 bases and 0 bases, with 11 bases remaining between them. The germline gives CDR1 MDHEN, CDR2 SYDVKM. The CDR3 contains 15 residues. The CDR3 loop reads CASSPPRYSNQPQHF. CDR3 coding DNA: TGTGCCAGCAGTCCGCCGAGGTATAGCAATCAGCCCCAGCATTTT.

The chain carries TRBV9 and TRBJ2-5; TRBD2 agrees at 15 bases. This CDR3 is 18 amino acids long. CDR1 and CDR2 (germline): SGDLS, YYNGEE. With 3 bases clipped from V and 0 bases from J, the junction kept 6 bases outside the gene matches. The CDR3 DNA sequence: TGTGCCAGCAGCGGAGGACTAGCGGGAGGGACGTACCAAGAGACCCAGTACTTC. Protein sequence: CASSGGLAGGTYQETQYF.

The V and J genes are TRBV7-2 and TRBJ1-1; TRBD1 might be the D (6 bases). This CDR3 contains 14 residues. V lost 6 bases and J lost 1, with 12 bases in between. From germline, CDR1 is SGHTA and CDR2 FQGNSA. The CDR3 loop is CASRSGTTNTEAFF. The CDR3 nucleotides are TGTGCCAGCAGGTCCGGGACAACGAACACTGAAGCTTTCTTT.

The J gene is TRBJ2-1, the V gene TRBV4-3; D unclear. V was shortened by 1 base and J by 0 bases, with 16 bases between the two germline ends. Looked up from germline, CDR1 is LGHNA and CDR2 is YSLEER. This CDR3 has 18 amino acids. The CDR3 nucleotides read TGCGCCAGCAGCCAAGGAGTGGGTGAGGAGATCTCCTACAATGAGCAGTTCTTC. This codes for CASSQGVGEEISYNEQFF.

The chain links TRBV28 to TRBJ2-7; a possible D gene is TRBD1 (5 bases). The CDR3 is made up of 13 amino acids. V dropped 11 bases and J dropped 4 bases, with 18 bases sitting between them. CDR1 is MDHEN and CDR2 is SYDVKM in the germline V gene. In nucleotides, the CDR3 is TGTGCCGTCACCAGGGCAGAGCATTACGAGCAGTACTTC. It yields the protein CAVTRAEHYEQYF.

The V and J genes are TRBV10-2 and TRBJ1-2; D is perhaps TRBD1 (5 bases). This CDR3 region has 17 residues. V lost 4 bases to trimming and J lost 2 bases, with 20 bases between them. The germline V gene encodes CDR1 WSHSY and CDR2 SAAADI. The CDR3 nucleotides are TGCGCCAGCAGTGGCCCCTCCGAGGCATCAGGGAACTATGGCTACACCTTC. Translation: CASSGPSEASGNYGYTF.

The chain carries TRBV28 and TRBJ2-2; the match to TRBD2 covers 7 bases. The length of the CDR3 is 18 residues. The V gene end was trimmed by 3 bases and the J gene end by 1 base; junction bases not matched to a gene: 11. The V gene's germline CDR1 is MDHEN and CDR2 SYDVKM. The chain's CDR3 is CASSLGAASGQNTGELFF. The CDR3 DNA reads as TGTGCCAGCAGTTTGGGTGCAGCTAGCGGACAGAACACCGGGGAGCTGTTTTTT. Based on the CDR3 plus reference TRBV28 and TRBJ2-2, the full variable domain is DVKVTQSSRYLVKRTGEKVFLECVQDMDHENMFWYRQDPGLGLRLIYFSYDVKMKEKGDIPEGYSVSREKKERFSLILESASTNQTSMYLCASSLGAASGQNTGELFFGEGSRLTVL.

This clone occurred a few times. The chain joins TRBV7-2 to TRBJ2-1, with TRBD2 matching 8 bases. The CDR3 is 16 residues long. Trimming at V came to 0 bases and at J to 3 bases, leaving 4 bases not matched to a gene. The germline CDR1 and CDR2 sequences are SGHTA and FQGNSA. Here the CDR3 DNA reads TGTGCCAGCAGCTTAGCCGGGACTAGTTTCTACAATGAGCAGTTCTTC. This translates into CASSLAGTSFYNEQFF. Looking up the rest from reference TRBV7-2 and TRBJ2-1 gives the full variable domain: GAGVSQSPSNKVTEKGKDVELRCDPISGHTALYWYRQSLGQGLEFLIYFQGNSAPDKSGLPSDRFSAERTGGSVSTLTIQRTQQEDSAVYLCASSLAGTSFYNEQFFGPGTRLTVL.

The J gene is TRBJ1-5, the V gene TRBV10-3; unclear D gene. V was clipped by 6 bases and J by 4 bases, with 16 bases between them. Germline CDR1 is ENHRY and CDR2 is SYGVKD. The CDR3 extends over 15 amino acids. CDR3 coding DNA: TGTGCCATCAGCCCAACTCAGGTTGGGAATCAGCCCCAGCATTTT. The encoded protein is CAISPTQVGNQPQHF.

V gene TRBV30 combines with J gene TRBJ2-5, with D maybe TRBD2 (5 bases). Looked up from germline, CDR1 is GTSNPN and CDR2 is SVGIG (reference sequence). The V and J ends lost 7 bases and 5 bases respectively, with 11 bases between them. CDR3 length: 11 residues. CDR3 in DNA: TGTGCCTCGGAGGCGGCGGAGACCCAGTACTTC. It translates to CASEAAETQYF.

The V and J genes are TRBV10-1 and TRBJ2-1; maybe TRBD2 (6 bases). The germline V gene has CDR1 WNHNN and CDR2 SYGVQD (reference sequence). The length of the CDR3 is 12 residues. V lost 2 bases and J lost 9, with 8 bases in between. The CDR3 bases are TGCGCCAGCAGTGAGCCCGGGGGTGAGCAGTTCTTC. Translated: CASSEPGGEQFF.

This rearrangement joins TRBV28 to TRBJ1-5, with D uncertain. The V and J ends lost 7 bases and 3 bases respectively, with 7 bases between them. The germline V gene has CDR1 MDHEN and CDR2 SYDVKM. The CDR3 sequence is 12 residues long. The CDR3 DNA reads TGTGCCAGCACCCTCCTCAATCAGCCCCAGCATTTT. It translates to CASTLLNQPQHF.

The rearrangement links TRBV5-1 to TRBJ2-5; D unclear. CDR1 and CDR2 from the germline V gene are SGHRS and YFSETQ. The V end was cut by 6 bases, the J end by 5 bases, with 11 bases between. The CDR3 runs to 12 residues. The CDR3 DNA follows: TGCGCCAGCACAGGTAGAGAGGAGACCCAGTACTTC. Amino acid sequence: CASTGREETQYF.

The chain couples TRBV15 to TRBJ2-2, with a tentative D call TRBD1 (6 bases). Germline V lookup: CDR1 LNHNV, CDR2 YYDKDF (reference sequence). Trimming cost V 0 bases and J 0 bases, with 14 bases left between them. The CDR3 length is 18 residues. The CDR3 sequence: CATSRERVQGPNTGELFF. The DNA of the CDR3 is TGTGCCACCAGCAGAGAGAGGGTACAGGGACCGAACACCGGGGAGCTGTTTTTT.

The CDR3 bases are TGTGCCATTCCTAAGACTAAGCCAGGCAATGAGCAGTTCTTC. Its translation is CAIPKTKPGNEQFF. The rearrangement links TRBV10-3 to TRBJ2-1; maybe TRBD2 (5 bases). The V gene lost 9 bases and the J gene lost 6 bases, with 18 bases spanning the gap. The germline CDR1 and CDR2 sequences are ENHRY and SYGVKD. The CDR3 sequence is 14 residues long.

This clone occurred once. This rearrangement joins TRBV27 to TRBJ2-1; the match to TRBD2 covers 8 bases. With V trimmed by 4 bases and J by 0 bases, 8 bases remained unmatched. Germline V gene lookup returns CDR1 MNHEY and CDR2 SMNVEV (reference sequence). The CDR3 totals 17 residues. The DNA for the CDR3 is TGTGCCAGCAGTTCCTTGTTCGGGAGGGCCTCCTACAATGAGCAGTTCTTC. It codes for CASSSLFGRASYNEQFF.

The gene calls are TRBV28 and TRBJ2-1; 7 bases align to TRBD1. The CDR3 consists of 14 residues. Germline CDR1 and CDR2: MDHEN and SYDVKM. Germline trimming cut 3 bases from V and 5 bases from J; bases unmatched to any gene: 4. CDR3 coding DNA: TGTGCCAGCAGTTTCCCTGACAGGGACAATGAGCAGTTCTTC. Its translation: CASSFPDRDNEQFF.

Remarks on this clone: Other DNA sequences in this sample translate to the same CDR3. The V gene is TRBV12-5, the J gene TRBJ2-3; no definite D call. The CDR3 is 13 amino acids. With 3 bases removed from V and 2 bases from J, the gap between germline ends came to 6 bases. The germline V gene encodes CDR1 LGHNT and CDR2 FRNRAP. CDR3 sequence reads: CASGLSPTDTQYF. The CDR3 nucleotides read TGTGCTAGTGGTTTAAGCCCCACAGATACGCAGTATTTT.

The chain joins TRBV15 to TRBJ2-3, with TRBD2 identical over 9 bases. This CDR3 has 15 amino acids. Germline CDR1 reads LNHNV; CDR2 reads YYDKDF (reference sequence). The V segment lost 1 base and the J segment 1 base; nucleotides outside the gene matches: 0. CDR3 in amino acids: CATSRGTSGTDTQYF. In nucleotides, the CDR3 is TGTGCCACCAGCAGAGGGACTAGCGGCACAGATACGCAGTATTTT. The variable domain in full, with the rest retrieved from reference TRBV15 and TRBJ2-3, is DAMVIQNPRYQVTQFGKPVTLSCSQTLNHNVMYWYQQKSSQAPKLLFHYYDKDFNNEADTPDNFQSRRPNTSFCFLDIRSPGLGDTAMYLCATSRGTSGTDTQYFGPGTRLTVL.

The chain couples TRBV28 to TRBJ1-5; 11 nucleotides agree with TRBD1. The V segment lost 5 bases and the J segment 4 bases; nucleotides outside the gene matches: 4. Germline V CDR1 and CDR2: MDHEN, SYDVKM. CDR3 length equals 15 residues. The CDR3 here is CASSIGQGANQPQHF. The CDR3 coding sequence is TGTGCCAGCAGTATAGGACAGGGGGCTAATCAGCCCCAGCATTTT.